This T cell receptor beta chain came from a study of T cells expressing NK-cell markers. 5'RACE template switching with UMIs produced the TCR beta cDNA. TCRdb reprocessed the 5' RACE reads and keeps a single row for each CDR3 protein, giving no DNA. The sample holds some 280,000 distinct CDR3 sequences. As concerns this clonotype: Its antigen is not identified.

Findings and limits, study-wide: Dominant NKG2C+ clonotype frequencies of about 1.0-8% of CD8+ T cells were measured in more than 5 donors. Expanded clones of NKG2C+ T cells had an unclear HCMV specificity.

CDR1 is MNHNS and CDR2 is SASEGT in the germline V gene. The CDR3 is 16 residues long. The TCR was taken from a man younger than 30 in good health. The specimen was blood T cells: a sorted CD56 or NKG2C T cell subset, CD4+ or CD8+ T cells, or bulk PBMC T cells (not recorded which). The rearrangement uses TRBV6-1 and TRBJ2-6; TCRdb's D call, TRBD1, is unchecked because there is no DNA. The CDR3 sequence: CALRDRVTRGANVLTF.